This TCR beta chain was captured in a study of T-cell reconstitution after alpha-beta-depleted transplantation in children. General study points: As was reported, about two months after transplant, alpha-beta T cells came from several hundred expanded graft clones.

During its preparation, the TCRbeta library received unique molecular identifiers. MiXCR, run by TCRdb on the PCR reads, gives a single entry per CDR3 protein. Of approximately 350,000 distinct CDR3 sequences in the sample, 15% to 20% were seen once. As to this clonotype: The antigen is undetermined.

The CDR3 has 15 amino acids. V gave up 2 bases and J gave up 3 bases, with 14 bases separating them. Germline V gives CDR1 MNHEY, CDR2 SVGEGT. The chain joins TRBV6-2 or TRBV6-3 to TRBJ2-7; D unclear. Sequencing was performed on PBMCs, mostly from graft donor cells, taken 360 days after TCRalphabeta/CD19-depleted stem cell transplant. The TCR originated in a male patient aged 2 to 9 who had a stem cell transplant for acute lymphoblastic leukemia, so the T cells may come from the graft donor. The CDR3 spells CASSYAQARHYEQYF. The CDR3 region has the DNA TGTGCCAGCAGTTACGCCCAAGCAAGACACTACGAGCAGTACTTC.